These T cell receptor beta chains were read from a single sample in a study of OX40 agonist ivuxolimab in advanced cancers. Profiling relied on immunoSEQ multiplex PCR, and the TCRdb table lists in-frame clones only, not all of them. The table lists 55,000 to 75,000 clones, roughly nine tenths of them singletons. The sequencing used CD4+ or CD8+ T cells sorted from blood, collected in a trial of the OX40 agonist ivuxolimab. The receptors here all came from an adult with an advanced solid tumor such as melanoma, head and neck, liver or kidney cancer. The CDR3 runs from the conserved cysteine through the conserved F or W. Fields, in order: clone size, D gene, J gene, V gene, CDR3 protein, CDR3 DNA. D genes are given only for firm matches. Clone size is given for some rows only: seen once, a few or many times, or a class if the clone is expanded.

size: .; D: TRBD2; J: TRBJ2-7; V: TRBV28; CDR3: CASSSGLAVREQYF; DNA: TGTGCCAGCAGTTCCGGACTAGCGGTCCGGGAGCAGTACTTC
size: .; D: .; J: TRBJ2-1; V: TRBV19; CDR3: CASGDGGYNEQFF; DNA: TGTGCCAGTGGGGACGGAGGTTACAATGAGCAGTTCTTC
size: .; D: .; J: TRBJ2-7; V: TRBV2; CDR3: CASRLAYEQYF; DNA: TGTGCCAGCAGACTAGCCTACGAGCAGTACTTC
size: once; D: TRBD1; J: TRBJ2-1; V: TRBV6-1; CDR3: CASSEGQGVPPYNEQFF; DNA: TGTGCCAGCAGTGAGGGACAGGGGGTTCCCCCCTACAATGAGCAGTTCTTC
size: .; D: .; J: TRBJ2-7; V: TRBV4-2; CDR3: CASSQDHSQAYEQYF; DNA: TGTGCCAGCAGCCAAGATCACAGTCAGGCCTACGAGCAGTACTTC
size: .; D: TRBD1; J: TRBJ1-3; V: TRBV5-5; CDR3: CASSQDRWLGSSGNTIYF; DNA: TGTGCCAGCAGCCAGGACAGGTGGTTGGGAAGCTCTGGAAACACCATATATTTT
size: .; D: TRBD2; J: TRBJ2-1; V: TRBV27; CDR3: CASSPMLAGGPNEQFF; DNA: TGTGCCAGCAGTCCTATGCTAGCGGGAGGGCCAAATGAGCAGTTCTTC
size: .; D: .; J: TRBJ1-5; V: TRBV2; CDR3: CASSAQGRGNQPQHF; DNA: TGTGCCAGCAGTGCACAGGGTAGAGGAAATCAGCCCCAGCATTTT
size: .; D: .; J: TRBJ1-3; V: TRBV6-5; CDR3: CASSYSGDAGNTIYF; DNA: TGTGCCAGCAGTTACTCGGGGGACGCTGGAAACACCATATATTTT
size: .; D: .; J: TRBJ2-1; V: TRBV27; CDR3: CASKDRLSSYNEQFF; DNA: TGTGCCAGCAAAGACAGATTGAGCTCCTACAATGAGCAGTTCTTC
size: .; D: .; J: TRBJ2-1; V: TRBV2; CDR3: CASRERDLAWKGNEQFF; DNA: TGTGCCAGCCGTGAAAGGGACTTGGCCTGGAAGGGCAATGAGCAGTTCTTC
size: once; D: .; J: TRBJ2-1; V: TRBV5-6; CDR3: CASSVSLGRLSYNEQFF; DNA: TGTGCCAGCAGCGTATCCCTAGGACGCCTCTCCTACAATGAGCAGTTCTTC